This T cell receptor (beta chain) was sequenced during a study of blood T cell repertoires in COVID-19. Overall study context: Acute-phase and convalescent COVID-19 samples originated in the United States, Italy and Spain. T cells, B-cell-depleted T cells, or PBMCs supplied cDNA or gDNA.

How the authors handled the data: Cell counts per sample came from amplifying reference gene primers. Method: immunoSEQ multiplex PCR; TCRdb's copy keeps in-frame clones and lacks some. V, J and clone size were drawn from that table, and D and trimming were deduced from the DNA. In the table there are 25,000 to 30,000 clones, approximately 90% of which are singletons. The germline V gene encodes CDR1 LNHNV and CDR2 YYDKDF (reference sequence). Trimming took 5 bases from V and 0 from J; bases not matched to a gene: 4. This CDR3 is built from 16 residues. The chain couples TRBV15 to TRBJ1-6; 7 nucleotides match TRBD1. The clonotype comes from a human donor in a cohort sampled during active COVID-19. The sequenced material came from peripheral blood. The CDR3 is CATSLDRSSYNSPLHF. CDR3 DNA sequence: TGTGCCACCAGCCTGGACAGGAGCTCCTATAATTCACCCCTCCACTTT.